A single sample is the source of the 24 T cell receptor beta chains below, sequenced in a study of T cells expressing NK-cell markers. Following a re-call of the 5' RACE reads, TCRdb has one entry per CDR3 protein and lacks DNA. The sample data list more than 120,000 distinct CDR3 sequences. Input material: blood T cells: a sorted CD56 or NKG2C T cell subset, CD4+ or CD8+ T cells, or bulk PBMC T cells (not recorded which). The receptors originated from a young man in good health.

This CDR3 reads CASKTGYADTGELFF. This rearrangement joins TRBV4-1 to TRBJ2-2; TCRdb picks TRBD1, but there is no DNA to check that call. The CDR3 extends over 15 amino acids. CDR1 and CDR2 (germline): MGHRA, YSYEKL.

The CDR3 protein is CASTDAHNEQFF. The gene calls are TRBV5-1 and TRBJ2-1. Germline loops: CDR1 SGHRS, CDR2 YFSETQ. The CDR3 covers 12 residues.

The chain carries TRBV14 and TRBJ2-7; TCRdb selects TRBD1, and the lack of DNA leaves this call unchecked. CDR1 is SGHDN, CDR2 FVKESK, per germline. This CDR3 is built from 15 residues. The CDR3 loop is CASSQATGGIYEQYF.

V is TRBV20-1 and J is TRBJ2-3; TCRdb designates TRBD1, a call that cannot be tested without DNA. Germline CDR1 DFQATT, CDR2 SNEGSKA (reference sequence). The CDR3 loop spans 17 amino acids. The CDR3 loop is CSASLPSRRLTTDTQYF.

The rearrangement uses TRBV5-1 and TRBJ1-5; the TCRdb call, TRBD1, lacks DNA for checking. Germline V gene data show CDR1 as SGHRS and CDR2 as YFSETQ. This CDR3 region has 14 residues. The CDR3 loop reads CASSLGAGDQPQHF.

This chain links TRBV6-5 with TRBJ1-1; TCRdb proposes TRBD1, but this gene call is untestable without DNA. Germline CDR1 is MNHEY and CDR2 is SVGAGI. The length of the CDR3 is 13 residues. The CDR3 here is CASSYSIRQEAFF.

V is TRBV7-8 and J is TRBJ2-2; without DNA, the TCRdb call of TRBD2 cannot be checked. Germline CDR1 reads SGHVS; CDR2 reads FQNEAQ. The CDR3 covers 17 residues. CDR3 protein: CASSTPRLADNTGELFF.

This chain joins TRBV12-3 or TRBV12-4 and TRBJ1-1. The CDR3 loop spans 15 amino acids. CDR3 protein: CASSLARQANTEAFF.

The chain combines TRBV9 with TRBJ2-3; the D call from TCRdb, TRBD1, cannot be confirmed without DNA. The CDR3 length is 12 residues. Germline V CDR1 and CDR2: SGDLS, YYNGEE. Here the CDR3 reads CASKGIADTQYF.

V is TRBV7-9 and J is TRBJ2-5. CDR3 length: 16 residues. The germline gives CDR1 SEHNR, CDR2 FQNEAQ (reference sequence). CDR3 sequence: CASSDIDGGNQETQYF.

CDR3 sequence reads: CASSLGWGLADNEQFF. This chain connects TRBV5-1 to TRBJ2-1; with no DNA, the TCRdb D assignment of TRBD2 cannot be verified. From germline, CDR1 is SGHRS and CDR2 YFSETQ. This CDR3 is built from 16 residues.

The chain has TRBV19 and TRBJ1-1. CDR3 length equals 15 residues. CDR1 is LNHDA and CDR2 is SQIVND in the germline V gene (reference sequence). The CDR3 protein is CASSKSGRMNTEAFF.

The chain has TRBV6-2 or TRBV6-3 and TRBJ2-3. This CDR3 is 16 amino acids long. CDR1 MNHEY and CDR2 SVGEGT come from the germline V gene. CDR3 residues: CASSYPTSRGSDTQYF.

The chain joins TRBV14 to TRBJ2-1; the D call from TCRdb, TRBD2, cannot be confirmed without DNA. Germline V gene sequence: CDR1 SGHDN, CDR2 FVKESK. This CDR3 contains 16 residues. Here the CDR3 reads CASSHRTSDTYNEQFF.

The genes are TRBV13 and TRBJ2-3; absent DNA, TCRdb's TRBD1 call cannot be checked. This CDR3 has 14 amino acids. Per the germline V gene, CDR1 is PRHDT and CDR2 is FYEKMQ (reference sequence). The CDR3 sequence: CASSLTGGEDTQYF.

This chain connects TRBV7-6 to TRBJ2-2; absent DNA, TCRdb's TRBD2 call cannot be checked. Germline V gene lookup returns CDR1 SGHVS and CDR2 FNYEAQ. The CDR3 extends over 17 amino acids. CDR3 protein: CASSLVGLAANTGELFF.

The chain couples TRBV25-1 to TRBJ1-2. The length of the CDR3 is 14 residues. Germline CDR1 is MGHDK and CDR2 is SYGVNS. The CDR3 sequence: CASSEHRMGGGYTF.

The V call is TRBV7-9, the J call TRBJ2-1. This CDR3 is built from 11 residues. The germline V gene has CDR1 SEHNR and CDR2 FQNEAQ (reference sequence). This chain's CDR3 is CASVDYNEQFF. The full variable domain, rest sourced from reference TRBV7-9 and TRBJ2-1, is DTGVSQNPRHKITKRGQNVTFRCDPISEHNRLYWYRQTLGQGPEFLTYFQNEAQLEKSRLLSDRFSAERPKGSFSTLEIQRTEQGDSAMYLCASVDYNEQFFGPGTRLTVL.

V gene TRBV23-1 combines with J gene TRBJ2-1; with no DNA, the TCRdb D assignment of TRBD1 cannot be verified. Being an ORF, TRBV23-1 has a function that is uncertain. CDR3 size: 17 residues. The CDR3 reads CASSRPGGGLGGNEQFF.

V usage is TRBV29-1 and J usage is TRBJ2-2. This CDR3 is 16 amino acids long. Germline V gene data show CDR1 as SQVTM and CDR2 as ANQGSEA. The CDR3 sequence: CSVELLTKTNTGELFF.

J is TRBJ2-1 and V is TRBV10-3; with no DNA, the TCRdb D assignment of TRBD2 cannot be verified. Germline-derived CDR1 and CDR2 are ENHRY and SYGVKD. This CDR3 spans 11 amino acids. CDR3: CATRMRDEQFF.

The genes are TRBV30 and TRBJ2-7; checking the TCRdb D call of TRBD2 is not possible without DNA. Germline assignment: CDR1 GTSNPN and CDR2 SVGIG (reference sequence). This CDR3 region has 13 residues. This CDR3 reads CAWSTSGAYEQYF.

The rearrangement joins TRBV5-1 to TRBJ1-4; TCRdb names TRBD1, which stays unverified in the absence of DNA. The V gene's germline CDR1 is SGHRS and CDR2 YFSETQ. This CDR3 is built from 15 residues. CDR3 loop: CASSPDGGLNEKLFF.

This rearrangement joins TRBV11-2 to TRBJ2-1; there is no DNA to check the TCRdb D call of TRBD2. The CDR3 is 13 amino acids. Germline V gives CDR1 SGHAT, CDR2 FQNNGV. CDR3 region: CASSLGNIDEQFF.